A selection of T cell receptor beta chains follows, all from one sample in a study of T cells in tuberculosis. Clones were sequenced by immunoSEQ multiplex PCR, and TCRdb holds only the in-frame ones, with some missing. Among around 60,000 clones, approximately 81% were seen once, and the ten largest hold roughly 13%. What was sequenced was CD1b-GMM tetramer-negative cells sorted from PBMCs. The receptors stem from an adult woman with latent tuberculosis. Each CDR3 is given with its conserved first and last residue. A D gene is named only where the DNA matches it firmly. The size of a clone is reported for some rows only, either as once, few or many, or as a class for expanded clones.

v_call: TRBV11-2; j_call: TRBJ2-3; d_call: TRBD1; clone_size: NA; cdr3_nt: TGTGCCAGCAGCACCCTGGACAGGGGATCGCAGTATTTT; cdr3_aa: CASSTLDRGSQYF
v_call: TRBV6-5; j_call: TRBJ2-1; d_call: TRBD2; clone_size: NA; cdr3_nt: TGTGCCAGCAGTTACTCGGCGGGAGGGATCCATGAGCAGTTCTTC; cdr3_aa: CASSYSAGGIHEQFF
v_call: TRBV16; j_call: TRBJ1-1; d_call: NA; clone_size: once; cdr3_nt: TGTGCCAGCAGTCAGGGCCCTGAAGCTTTCTTT; cdr3_aa: CASSQGPEAFF
v_call: TRBV5-5; j_call: TRBJ2-7; d_call: TRBD1; clone_size: NA; cdr3_nt: TGTGCCAGCAGCTCGCAAACCGGGACAGGGGGATACGAGCAGTACTTC; cdr3_aa: CASSSQTGTGGYEQYF
v_call: TRBV6-5; j_call: TRBJ1-2; d_call: NA; clone_size: NA; cdr3_nt: TGTGCCAGCACCGAGGGTAGGGGCTACACCTTC; cdr3_aa: CASTEGRGYTF
v_call: TRBV10-3; j_call: TRBJ2-1; d_call: NA; clone_size: NA; cdr3_nt: TGTGCCATCAGTACGGGGGTTTACAATGAGCAGTTCTTC; cdr3_aa: CAISTGVYNEQFF
v_call: TRBV12-5; j_call: TRBJ2-7; d_call: TRBD2; clone_size: once; cdr3_nt: TGTGCTAGTGGTTTGGCCGGGGGTAGCGGGAGGGTAGTCTACGAGCAGTACTTC; cdr3_aa: CASGLAGGSGRVVYEQYF
v_call: TRBV28; j_call: TRBJ2-7; d_call: TRBD1; clone_size: NA; cdr3_nt: TGTGCCAGCAGGCGTGACAGGGGCTTTTCCTACGAGCAGTACTTC; cdr3_aa: CASRRDRGFSYEQYF
v_call: TRBV27; j_call: TRBJ2-1; d_call: TRBD2; clone_size: NA; cdr3_nt: TGTGCCAGCAGTCTGGCGGGGGACTCCAATGAGCAGTTCTTC; cdr3_aa: CASSLAGDSNEQFF
v_call: TRBV7-3; j_call: TRBJ1-1; d_call: NA; clone_size: NA; cdr3_nt: TGTGCCAGCAGCTTTTCAGTGGACACTGAAGCTTTCTTT; cdr3_aa: CASSFSVDTEAFF
v_call: TRBV7-2; j_call: TRBJ2-1; d_call: TRBD2; clone_size: NA; cdr3_nt: TGTGCCAGCAGCTTAGATATGGGACTAGCGGGGGGTACCTACAATGAGCAGTTCTTC; cdr3_aa: CASSLDMGLAGGTYNEQFF
v_call: TRBV30; j_call: TRBJ2-1; d_call: NA; clone_size: NA; cdr3_nt: TGTGCCTGGGACTGTGAGGGTTGTGAGCAGTTCTTC; cdr3_aa: CAWDCEGCEQFF
v_call: TRBV7-9; j_call: TRBJ2-5; d_call: TRBD2; clone_size: NA; cdr3_nt: TGTGCCAGCAGCTCCCGACGGGGGGAAGAGACCCAGTACTTC; cdr3_aa: CASSSRRGEETQYF
v_call: TRBV6-5; j_call: TRBJ2-1; d_call: TRBD2; clone_size: NA; cdr3_nt: TGTGCCAGCAGCACCATGGGCGGGGGCTACAATGAGCAGTTCTTC; cdr3_aa: CASSTMGGGYNEQFF
v_call: TRBV19; j_call: TRBJ2-7; d_call: TRBD2; clone_size: few; cdr3_nt: TGTGCCAGCGGGGCTAGCGGGAGTGTCGAGCAGTACTTC; cdr3_aa: CASGASGSVEQYF
v_call: TRBV2; j_call: TRBJ2-5; d_call: NA; clone_size: few; cdr3_nt: TGTGCCAGCAGCTTCGGGGAGACCCAGTACTTC; cdr3_aa: CASSFGETQYF
v_call: TRBV7-7; j_call: TRBJ2-5; d_call: NA; clone_size: few; cdr3_nt: TGTGCCAGCAAGGGGGTCGGAAGGGAGACCCAGTACTTC; cdr3_aa: CASKGVGRETQYF
v_call: TRBV4-2; j_call: TRBJ2-3; d_call: TRBD2; clone_size: NA; cdr3_nt: TGTGCCAGCAGCCAAGACCCATCGAGCGGGAGTTGGACAGATACGCAGTATTTT; cdr3_aa: CASSQDPSSGSWTDTQYF
v_call: TRBV18; j_call: TRBJ2-6; d_call: NA; clone_size: NA; cdr3_nt: TGTGCCAGCTCACCAGGCAGCTCTGGGGCCAACGTCCTGACTTTC; cdr3_aa: CASSPGSSGANVLTF
v_call: TRBV7-8; j_call: TRBJ2-2; d_call: TRBD2; clone_size: NA; cdr3_nt: TGTGCCAGCAGCTTAGTCCTGTCCCTAGCGGGGGACGGGGAGCTGTTTTTT; cdr3_aa: CASSLVLSLAGDGELFF
v_call: TRBV12-5; j_call: TRBJ2-3; d_call: TRBD1; clone_size: NA; cdr3_nt: TGTGCTAGTGGTTTGTCAAGGACAGGGGGCACAAATACGCAGTATTTT; cdr3_aa: CASGLSRTGGTNTQYF
v_call: TRBV11-3; j_call: TRBJ2-1; d_call: TRBD1; clone_size: NA; cdr3_nt: TGTGCCAGCAGCCGGCGACAGGGGCAGTTCTTC; cdr3_aa: CASSRRQGQFF
v_call: TRBV15; j_call: TRBJ1-2; d_call: NA; clone_size: NA; cdr3_nt: TGTGCCACCAGCAGAGATGAGGGTTATGGCTACACCTTC; cdr3_aa: CATSRDEGYGYTF